The T cell receptor (beta chain) described here comes from a study of blood T cell repertoires in COVID-19. Whole-study context: PBMCs, B-cell-depleted T cells, or T cells were the source of the cDNA or gDNA that made up the material.

Authors' data handling: Quantification of nucleated cells was approximated via reference gene primer amplification. TCRdb's copy holds only in-frame clones and misses some; the assay was immunoSEQ multiplex PCR. V and J calls and clone size are copied from that table; D and trimming were computed from the DNA. Among about 270,000 clones listed, 70% to 90% were seen once. V lost 7 bases to trimming and J lost 3 bases, with 16 bases between them. The germline V gene has CDR1 MNHNY and CDR2 SVGAGI (reference sequence). This CDR3 contains 15 residues. The chain employs TRBV6-6 and TRBJ1-5; D might be TRBD1 (5 bases). Input material: peripheral blood. This clonotype was sampled from a woman in her 30s with COVID-19, enrolled during active disease. This CDR3 reads CASTPGWGDNQPQHF. CDR3 DNA sequence: TGTGCCAGCACACCCGGGTGGGGCGACAATCAGCCCCAGCATTTT.